These 26 T cell receptor beta chains share one sample of origin, sequenced in a study of vaccination effects on CD4 cells after COVID-19. These receptors are not linked to any known antigen. Antigen-specific CD4+ T cells were expanded (with viral peptide pools) by the ViraFEST assay ahead of sequencing. Culture proceeded for under twelve days, and CD4+ T cells were then isolated. Confirmation by PCR established that the person had SARS-CoV-2 infection between March and December 2020. Clones were read by immunoSEQ multiplex PCR, and TCRdb kept only the in-frame ones, dropping some. The data show 42,000 or so clones, roughly two thirds seen once. The sequenced sample was CD4+ T cells from PBMCs cultured with a peptide pool, obtained before COVID-19 vaccination. The receptors here all came from a human donor who had a prior SARS-CoV-2 infection.

This clone has only a few counts. The chain employs TRBV5-1 and TRBJ2-3, with D perhaps matching TRBD2 (6 bases). Deletions cut 4 bases from V and 1 base from J, with 10 bases between. Germline values: CDR1 SGHRS, CDR2 YFSETQ. This CDR3 is 14 amino acids long. For the CDR3, the DNA is TGCGCCAGCAGCACGTCTAGCGGCACAGATACGCAGTATTTT. Translating it yields CASSTSSGTDTQYF.

The chain recombines TRBV7-2 with TRBJ1-6; a possible D gene is TRBD1 (5 bases). This CDR3 is 13 amino acids long. Trimming removed 5 bases from V and 7 bases from J, with 9 bases in between. Per germline, CDR1 SGHTA and CDR2 FQGNSA. The CDR3 here is CASSLTENSPLHF. CDR3 DNA sequence: TGTGCCAGCAGCCTGACAGAGAATTCACCCCTCCACTTT.

The J gene is TRBJ2-3, the V gene TRBV29-1; 9 nucleotides align to TRBD1. This CDR3 region has 14 residues. V gave up 6 bases and J gave up 1 base; unmatched junction bases: 5. Germline CDR1 reads SQVTM; CDR2 reads ANQGSEA. CDR3 DNA sequence: TGCAGCGTCAAGGGACAGGGTGGCACAGATACGCAGTATTTT. It translates to CSVKGQGGTDTQYF.

The chain uses TRBV7-9 and TRBJ2-7, with unresolved D. Trimming pared 1 base from V and 2 bases from J, leaving 12 bases between. The CDR3 runs to 15 residues. Germline V CDR1 and CDR2: SEHNR, FQNEAQ (reference sequence). CDR3 coding DNA: TGTGCCAGCAGCTTAGGAGTACAACTGGCCTACGAGCAGTACTTC. As protein: CASSLGVQLAYEQYF.

The chain is built from TRBV4-3 and TRBJ2-3; D remains unclear. The CDR3 totals 15 residues. CDR1 and CDR2 (germline): LGHNA, YSLEER. The germline V and J ends were trimmed by 0 bases and 0 bases, with 7 bases remaining between them. The CDR3, as DNA: TGCGCCAGCAGCCAAGAACGGTTTAGCACAGATACGCAGTATTTT. It is translated as CASSQERFSTDTQYF.

This chain links TRBV19 with TRBJ1-4; D is perhaps TRBD1 (5 bases). The V end was cut by 7 bases, the J end by 8 bases, with 17 bases between. Germline values: CDR1 LNHDA, CDR2 SQIVND (reference sequence). There are 14 residues in the CDR3. The CDR3 coding sequence is TGTGCCAGTACCAGAACAGGAACGGGAGAAAAACTGTTTTTT. Protein product: CASTRTGTGEKLFF. Full variable domain (missing parts from reference TRBV19 and TRBJ1-4): DGGITQSPKYLFRKEGQNVTLSCEQNLNHDAMYWYRQDPGQGLRLIYYSQIVNDFQKGDIAEGYSVSREKKESFPLTVTSAQKNPTAFYLCASTRTGTGEKLFFGSGTQLSVL.

This clone has just a few counts. The chain employs TRBV18 and TRBJ1-5; 7 nucleotides match TRBD1. Per the germline V gene, CDR1 is KGHSH and CDR2 is LQKENI. The CDR3 spans 14 residues. V was pared by 3 bases and J by 9 bases, with 8 bases of the junction left unmatched. The CDR3 here is CASSPDRNLGPQHF. The CDR3 DNA reads as TGTGCCAGCTCACCGGACAGGAACCTTGGGCCCCAGCATTTT.

This clone was counted only a few times. The gene calls are TRBV30 and TRBJ1-2, with 9 bases lining up with TRBD1. CDR1 and CDR2 from the germline V gene are GTSNPN and SVGIG (reference sequence). V shed 4 bases and J 2 bases; nucleotides not matched to a gene: 11. This CDR3 is 16 amino acids long. CDR3 bases: TGTGCCTGGAAGGGATACGGACAGGGGACAAACTATGGCTACACCTTC. It is translated as CAWKGYGQGTNYGYTF.

The chain couples TRBV4-1 to TRBJ1-4; D unclear. Germline assignment: CDR1 MGHRA and CDR2 YSYEKL. Trimming pared 0 bases from V and 11 bases from J, leaving 10 bases between. The CDR3 totals 13 residues. CDR3: CASSQDWEGKLFF. The CDR3 DNA follows: TGCGCCAGCAGCCAAGACTGGGAAGGGAAACTGTTTTTT.

The rearrangement joins TRBV6-5 to TRBJ2-1; possible D gene TRBD1, 5 bases. The V end was cut by 0 bases, the J end by 1 base, with 10 bases between. Germline V gene lookup returns CDR1 MNHEY and CDR2 SVGAGI. CDR3 length: 16 residues. The CDR3 coding sequence is TGTGCCAGCAGTTACTCAGGGGATTGGTCCTACAATGAGCAGTTCTTC. The encoded protein is CASSYSGDWSYNEQFF.

The chain carries TRBV19 and TRBJ2-1, with D uncertain. This CDR3 has 13 amino acids. V lost 2 bases and J 2 bases, leaving 4 bases between the germline ends. Germline V gives CDR1 LNHDA, CDR2 SQIVND (reference sequence). This CDR3 reads CASSIITYNEQFF. CDR3 coding DNA: TGTGCCAGTAGTATAATAACCTACAATGAGCAGTTCTTC.

The rearrangement links TRBV5-5 to TRBJ1-3; possibly TRBD1 for D (5 bases). This CDR3 comprises 13 residues. Germline V gives CDR1 SGHKS, CDR2 YYEKEE (reference sequence). V lost 3 bases, J lost 4 bases, and 8 bases lay in between. CDR3 amino acids: CASSWDDGNTIYF. The CDR3 nucleotides read TGTGCCAGCAGCTGGGACGACGGAAACACCATATATTTT.

The J gene is TRBJ1-3, the V gene TRBV19; 9 positions match TRBD1. The CDR3 extends over 15 amino acids. The ends lost 4 bases at V and 2 bases at J; junction bases unmatched: 3. Per the germline V gene, CDR1 is LNHDA and CDR2 is SQIVND (reference sequence). DNA for the CDR3: TGTGCCAGTAGTAGGGACAGGGATCCTGGAAACACCATATATTTT. Translated: CASSRDRDPGNTIYF. The whole variable domain, remainder taken from reference TRBV19 and TRBJ1-3, is DGGITQSPKYLFRKEGQNVTLSCEQNLNHDAMYWYRQDPGQGLRLIYYSQIVNDFQKGDIAEGYSVSREKKESFPLTVTSAQKNPTAFYLCASSRDRDPGNTIYFGEGSWLTVV.

The chain uses TRBV5-1 and TRBJ2-1; D is undetermined. CDR3 length: 15 amino acids. Germline CDR1 and CDR2: SGHRS and YFSETQ. V was cut by 2 bases and J by 7 bases, with 16 bases left in between. This CDR3 is CASSFLQPSSNEQFF. The CDR3 bases are TGCGCCAGCAGCTTCCTTCAGCCCAGTTCAAATGAGCAGTTCTTC.

This clone was found a few times. This chain joins TRBV28 and TRBJ2-7; D gene uncertain. CDR1 MDHEN and CDR2 SYDVKM come from the germline V gene. With 5 bases removed from V and 5 bases from J, the gap between germline ends came to 13 bases. The CDR3 extends over 13 amino acids. The CDR3 nucleotides read TGTGCCAGCAGTCCCCCTAGGAGCAACGAGCAGTACTTC. Protein product: CASSPPRSNEQYF.

This clone was counted a few times. The rearrangement uses TRBV3-1 (or the pseudogene TRBV3-2) and TRBJ1-2; 7 bases are a match to TRBD1. J was trimmed by 1 base and V by 5 bases; bases with no gene match: 7. This CDR3 comprises 15 residues. Germline CDR1 is LGHDT and CDR2 is YNNKEL (reference sequence). CDR3 region: CASSTNRGLNYGYTF. DNA of the CDR3: TGTGCCAGCAGCACAAACAGGGGACTTAACTATGGCTACACCTTC.

The chain carries TRBV24-1 and TRBJ2-3; tentatively, D is TRBD2 (5 bases). V gave up 0 bases and J gave up 1 base, with 16 bases separating them. The CDR3 totals 18 residues. The germline CDR1 and CDR2 sequences are KGHDR and SFDVKD. This CDR3 is CATSDLQPGDSGTDTQYF. CDR3 in DNA: TGTGCCACCAGTGATTTGCAACCTGGCGATAGCGGCACAGATACGCAGTATTTT.

This clone was counted a few times. The chain combines TRBV30 with TRBJ1-3; D call uncertain. Germline lookup yields CDR1 GTSNPN and CDR2 SVGIG (reference sequence). Deletions cut 2 bases from V and 6 bases from J, with 8 bases between. CDR3 length: 12 residues. In DNA, the CDR3 is TGTGCCTGGAGTCCACGTCAAAACACCATATATTTT. Protein sequence: CAWSPRQNTIYF.

V is TRBV12-3 or TRBV12-4 and J is TRBJ2-3; the D is unclear. The germline V and J ends were trimmed by 6 bases and 4 bases, with 11 bases remaining between them. The CDR3 consists of 13 residues. CDR3 in amino acids: CASSLSWSDTQYF. The CDR3 region has the DNA TGTGCCAGCAGCCTTAGCTGGTCAGATACGCAGTATTTT.

This clone was observed a single time. The chain links TRBV6-5 to TRBJ2-7, with D perhaps matching TRBD1 (5 bases). V shed 5 bases and J shed 6 bases, with 17 bases lying between them. Per germline, CDR1 MNHEY and CDR2 SVGAGI. CDR3 length: 14 amino acids. The CDR3 loop reads CASSKGQSYIEQYF. The CDR3 DNA sequence: TGTGCCAGCAGTAAGGGGCAATCTTACATCGAGCAGTACTTC.

In its sample, this clone was seen a few times. The chain combines TRBV19 with TRBJ2-2; 9 positions agree with TRBD2. The ends lost 9 bases at V and 6 bases at J; junction bases unmatched: 11. The CDR3 runs to 15 residues. Germline V gives CDR1 LNHDA, CDR2 SQIVND (reference sequence). The CDR3 DNA follows: TGTGCCAGCCAATCCGGGACTAGCTTATCCGGGGAGCTGTTTTTT. It yields the protein CASQSGTSLSGELFF.

Worth noting for this clone: This specimen includes other DNA sequences encoding the same CDR3. J is TRBJ2-2 and V is TRBV7-3; TRBD1 or TRBD2 may be the D gene (5 bases each). CDR1 is SGHTA, CDR2 FQGTGA, per germline. Trimming stripped 2 bases from V and 5 bases from J, with 9 bases between. This CDR3 region has 14 residues. CDR3 sequence: CASSLGGSTGELFF. CDR3 bases: TGTGCCAGCAGCTTAGGGGGTAGTACCGGGGAGCTGTTTTTT.

This clone has just one count. J is TRBJ2-1 and V is TRBV3-1 (or the pseudogene TRBV3-2); 10 positions match TRBD2. V lost 0 bases to trimming and J lost 8 bases; unmatched junction nucleotides: 10. The CDR3 has 17 amino acids. Germline V gene lookup returns CDR1 LGHDT and CDR2 YNNKEL (reference sequence). CDR3 amino acids: CASSQDYPSGRAHEQFF. Here the CDR3 DNA reads TGTGCCAGCAGCCAAGATTACCCCAGCGGGAGGGCGCATGAGCAGTTCTTC.

This clone was observed a handful of times. The gene calls are TRBV2 and TRBJ2-5, with TRBD2 matching 7 bases. The CDR3 has 14 residues. The germline V gene has CDR1 SNHLY and CDR2 FYNNEI. V gave up 5 bases and J gave up 5 bases; unmatched junction bases: 8. CDR3 region: CASSPGTNMETQYF. The CDR3, as DNA: TGTGCCAGCAGTCCCGGGACTAACATGGAGACCCAGTACTTC. The entire variable domain, with the rest obtained from reference TRBV2 and TRBJ2-5, is as follows: EPEVTQTPSHQVTQMGQEVILRCVPISNHLYFYWYRQILGQKVEFLVSFYNNEISEKSEIFDDQFSVERPDGSNFTLKIRSTKLEDSAMYFCASSPGTNMETQYFGPGTRLLVL.

This chain connects TRBV6-6 to TRBJ1-1; D is uncertain. CDR3 length: 11 amino acids. Germline V lookup: CDR1 MNHNY, CDR2 SVGAGI (reference sequence). The V gene lost 2 bases and the J gene lost 6 bases, with 4 bases spanning the gap. Here the CDR3 reads CASSYRAEAFF. The CDR3 nucleotides read TGTGCCAGCAGTTACAGGGCTGAAGCTTTCTTT.

This chain joins TRBV21-1 and TRBJ2-2; the listed D gene, TRBD1, was not tested against the DNA. TRBV21-1 is described as a pseudogene. The CDR3 extends over 19 amino acids. CDR3 DNA sequence: TGTGCCAGCAGCACCAAAGGGGGGACAGGGTGTTCCCTTACCGGGGAGCTGTTTTTT. This codes for CASSTKGGTGCSLTGELFF.